The 10 T cell receptor beta chains below were found in one sample sequenced in a study of cytomegalovirus exposure and HLA in healthy donors. Clones were read by immunoSEQ multiplex PCR, and TCRdb kept only the in-frame ones, dropping some. The profile shows about 50,000 clones, about 88% of them singletons. Sample: PBMCs. These receptors were taken from a woman under 40 in good health and CMV-seronegative.

J is TRBJ2-7 and V is TRBV4-2, with 7 bases lining up with TRBD2. The CDR3 runs to 13 residues. Trimming removed 1 base from V and 6 bases from J; junction bases left unmatched: 3. Per the germline V gene, CDR1 is LGHNA and CDR2 is YNFKEQ. CDR3 residues: CASSQVAGIEQYF. The DNA of the CDR3 is TGTGCCAGCAGCCAAGTAGCGGGCATCGAGCAGTACTTC.

The chain recombines TRBV28 with TRBJ1-1; tentatively, D is TRBD1 (5 bases). This CDR3 has 11 residues. Between the trimmed V and J ends, which lost 6 bases and 8 bases, there was a span of 10 bases. Germline V gene data show CDR1 as MDHEN and CDR2 as SYDVKM. The CDR3 is CASRSGLEAFF. CDR3 DNA sequence: TGTGCCAGCAGATCAGGGTTAGAAGCTTTCTTT.

The genes are TRBV2 and TRBJ2-3; weak D call: TRBD1 (7 bases). Germline V gene lookup returns CDR1 SNHLY and CDR2 FYNNEI. V lost 8 bases and J lost 6, with 15 bases in between. CDR3 length equals 13 residues. CDR3 nucleotides: TGTGCCAGCGGGGGGACAGCTACGGATACGCAGTATTTT. It translates to CASGGTATDTQYF. The whole variable domain, filled in from reference TRBV2 and TRBJ2-3, reads EPEVTQTPSHQVTQMGQEVILRCVPISNHLYFYWYRQILGQKVEFLVSFYNNEISEKSEIFDDQFSVERPDGSNFTLKIRSTKLEDSAMYFCASGGTATDTQYFGPGTRLTVL.

The chain has TRBV5-6 and TRBJ2-7, with a weak D call TRBD2 (6 bases). Germline V gene sequence: CDR1 SGHDT, CDR2 YYEEEE. CDR3 size: 15 residues. Trimming took 5 bases from V and 2 from J, leaving 17 bases between them. The CDR3 DNA is TGTGCCAGCAGTCCGGGGGTTCAACAGACCTACGAGCAGTACTTC. This codes for CASSPGVQQTYEQYF.

The CDR3 DNA reads as TGTGCCAGCAGCCAAGATCCCGGGACAGGGTTCCGGATCTATGGCTACACCTTC. Translating gives CASSQDPGTGFRIYGYTF. The gene calls are TRBV4-2 and TRBJ1-2; 9 bases fit TRBD1. The V segment lost 0 bases and the J segment 4 bases; nucleotides outside the gene matches: 12. This CDR3 is built from 18 residues. Per the germline V gene, CDR1 is LGHNA and CDR2 is YNFKEQ.

This rearrangement joins TRBV19 to TRBJ2-7, with D possibly being TRBD2 (6 bases). CDR3 length: 14 residues. Germline V gene data show CDR1 as LNHDA and CDR2 as SQIVND (reference sequence). The V end lost 5 bases, the J end lost 2 bases, and 13 bases lay between the germline ends. CDR3 nucleotides: TGTGCCAGTAGTCCGGGAGACAAGCCCTACGAGCAGTACTTC. Translated: CASSPGDKPYEQYF.

The J gene is TRBJ2-3, the V gene TRBV18, with 10 bases lining up with TRBD2. V gave up 3 bases and J gave up 2 bases; unmatched junction bases: 14. Germline V gives CDR1 KGHSH, CDR2 LQKENI. The CDR3 consists of 19 residues. Here the CDR3 reads CASSPLSGRALGDTDTQYF. CDR3 in DNA: TGTGCCAGCTCACCTCTCAGCGGGAGGGCGCTCGGTGACACAGATACGCAGTATTTT.

This chain links TRBV27 with TRBJ2-7; 7 bases fit TRBD1. Germline assignment: CDR1 MNHEY and CDR2 SMNVEV (reference sequence). The CDR3 totals 13 residues. J lost 3 bases, V lost 10 bases, and 9 bases had no gene match. DNA for the CDR3: TGTGCCACCCGACAGGGCGGTGGCTACGAGCAGTACTTC. Protein sequence: CATRQGGGYEQYF.

The chain links TRBV2 to TRBJ2-5, with a weak D call TRBD2 (5 bases). Germline V gene data show CDR1 as SNHLY and CDR2 as FYNNEI. V was clipped by 0 bases and J by 2 bases, with 13 bases between them. This CDR3 spans 16 amino acids. CDR3: CASSEAETGSQETQYF. CDR3 in DNA: TGTGCCAGCAGTGAAGCCGAAACGGGAAGTCAAGAGACCCAGTACTTC.

In DNA form, the CDR3 reads TGTGCCAGCTCATCCCAGACGCGGGATCGGGAGCAGTACTTC. It translates to CASSSQTRDREQYF. The chain combines TRBV18 with TRBJ2-7; D perhaps matches TRBD2 (6 bases). Deletions cut 5 bases from V and 7 bases from J, with 18 bases between. The CDR3 sequence is 14 residues long. In germline, CDR1 is KGHSH, CDR2 LQKENI.